This TCR beta chain was found in a study of CD8+CD57+ T cells in acquired aplastic anemia. Overall study: Sorting CD4+ and CD8+ cells gave DNA averaging approximately 3 ug.

Genomic DNA served as template for TCR beta VDJ and CDR3 profiling. One entry per CDR3 protein results from TCRdb running MiXCR on the reads. The sample gives roughly 180,000 distinct CDR3 sequences, approximately 48% of which show up once; around 13% is in the top ten. This clonotype was seen only a few times. Individuals selected for sequencing had exhibited CD8+CD57+ cell expansion on flow cytometry. This CDR3 contains 16 residues. Germline loops: CDR1 MDHEN, CDR2 SYDVKM. V lost 2 bases to trimming and J lost 7 bases; unmatched junction nucleotides: 8. The sequencing input was sorted CD4+, CD8+, or CD8+CD57+ T cells (not recorded which) from PBMCs. This chain joins TRBV28 and TRBJ1-5; 10 bases match TRBD1. The sequence derives from a human donor with aplastic anemia. The CDR3 DNA sequence: TGTGCCAGCAGTTTAACCGGGACAGGGGTTGGACAGCCCCAGCATTTT. Protein: CASSLTGTGVGQPQHF.